The clone carrying this T cell receptor beta chain was observed a handful of times. Its antigen is still unknown. Each CDR3 protein is one row after TCRdb ran MiXCR on the 5' RACE reads. The sample has approximately 40,000 distinct CDR3 sequences, about 20% seen once. The study's findings and limits: The TCR gene usage of tumor memory CD4+ T cells clustered together with blood and lymph node memory CD4+ cells and with lymph node naive CD4+ cells. Tumor Tregs overlapped most with tumor, then blood, naive CD4+ cells.

Germline V gene data show CDR1 as LGHDT and CDR2 as YNNKEL (reference sequence). The CDR3 is made up of 16 amino acids. Trimming took 4 bases from V and 1 from J, leaving 16 bases between them. Cells sorted as Tregs were CD4+, CD25+ and CD127-/low. Sequencing was carried out using Tregs sorted from blood. The sequence derives from a female donor with breast cancer. This sequence joins TRBV3-1 and TRBJ1-1; D possibly corresponds to TRBD1 (6 bases). Here the CDR3 reads CASSRPGRGGNTEAFF. The CDR3 DNA reads as TGTGCCAGCAGCCGACCGGGGAGGGGGGGGAACACTGAAGCTTTCTTT.